The T cell receptor beta chain described here comes from a study of shared clonotypes between healthy human individuals. Generated by immunoSEQ multiplex PCR, the TCRdb table keeps only in-frame clones and is missing some. The sample carries hundreds of thousands of clones, approximately 96% recorded once. Cells designated naive CD8 were CD45RO-negative and were positively selected for CCR7, with terminally differentiated effector memory CD45RA+ cells excluded. The CDR3 has 15 amino acids. Trimming pared 3 bases from V and 1 base from J, leaving 13 bases between. Germline-derived CDR1 and CDR2 are SEHNR and FQNEAQ (reference sequence).

This TCR was recovered from a woman under 40 in good health. Input material: naive CD8+ T cells sorted from blood. The rearrangement links TRBV7-9 to TRBJ2-7; the D gene is possibly TRBD2 (5 bases). In nucleotides, the CDR3 is TGTGCCAGCAGCTTCGATGGACTTGCATCCTACGAGCAGTACTTC. Translation gives CASSFDGLASYEQYF.